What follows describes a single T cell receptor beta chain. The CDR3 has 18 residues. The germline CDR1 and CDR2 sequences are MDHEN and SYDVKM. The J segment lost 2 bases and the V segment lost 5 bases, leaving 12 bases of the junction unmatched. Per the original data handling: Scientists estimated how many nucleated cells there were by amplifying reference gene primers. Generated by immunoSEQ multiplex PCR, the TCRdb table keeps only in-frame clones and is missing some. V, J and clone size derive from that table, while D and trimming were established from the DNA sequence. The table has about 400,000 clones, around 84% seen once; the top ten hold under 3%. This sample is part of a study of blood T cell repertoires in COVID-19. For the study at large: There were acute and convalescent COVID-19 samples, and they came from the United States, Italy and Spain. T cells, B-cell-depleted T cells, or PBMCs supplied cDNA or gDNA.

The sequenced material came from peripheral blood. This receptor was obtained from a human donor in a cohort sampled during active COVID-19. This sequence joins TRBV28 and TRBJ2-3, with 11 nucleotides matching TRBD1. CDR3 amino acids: CASSARTGGMGHTDTQYF. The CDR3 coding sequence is TGTGCCAGCAGTGCCCGGACAGGGGGCATGGGGCACACAGATACGCAGTATTTT.